This is a list of T cell receptor beta chains from one sample in a study of post-analysis software for immune sequencing data. TCRdb re-analysed the PCR reads in MiXCR, keeping a single row per CDR3 protein. The sample yields 450,000 or so distinct CDR3 sequences, roughly 45% seen once. Sequenced: blood. The receptors here all came from a girl aged 10 to 17 with multiple sclerosis. Both conserved end residues are part of each CDR3. The order of the fields is V gene, clone size, J gene, D gene, CDR3 length, CDR3 DNA, CDR3 protein. D genes are given only for firm matches. Only some rows state a clone size, as once, few, many or a class for expanded clones.

V: TRBV20-1; size: once; J: TRBJ2-5; D: TRBD1; length: 15; DNA: TGCAGTGCTACATTAAGGACAGGGGGCGGGGAGACCCAGTACTTC; CDR3: CSATLRTGGGETQYF
V: TRBV5-1; size: NA; J: TRBJ2-5; D: TRBD2; length: 13; DNA: TGCGCCAGCAGCTTGTACGGGGAGCGGGAGCAGTACTTC; CDR3: CASSLYGEREQYF
V: TRBV5-1; size: NA; J: TRBJ2-3; D: NA; length: 17; DNA: TGCGCCAGCAGCTTGGTGGGCACCTCGCAGCAAACAGATACGCAGTATTTT; CDR3: CASSLVGTSQQTDTQYF
V: TRBV24-1; size: few; J: TRBJ2-5; D: TRBD1; length: 16; DNA: TGTGCCACCAGTGACCCAGGGGGCCCGGATGTGGAGACCCAGTACTTC; CDR3: CATSDPGGPDVETQYF
V: TRBV6-2/TRBV6-3; size: few; J: TRBJ2-7; D: TRBD2; length: 13; DNA: TGTGCCATCGGACTAGCGGGAGCTTACGAGCAGTACTTC; CDR3: CAIGLAGAYEQYF
V: TRBV7-8; size: NA; J: TRBJ2-7; D: NA; length: 15; DNA: TGTGCCAGCAGCTTACGCGAGATAGGGAACTACGAGCAGTACTTC; CDR3: CASSLREIGNYEQYF
V: TRBV2; size: NA; J: TRBJ1-2; D: NA; length: 16; DNA: TGTGCCAGCATCCCGGGAAGGGGCCGCCTAAGCTATGGCTACACCTTC; CDR3: CASIPGRGRLSYGYTF
V: TRBV6-2/TRBV6-3; size: NA; J: TRBJ2-3; D: NA; length: 14; DNA: TGTGCCAGCAGACGAGGGAGCGGCACAGATACGCAGTATTTT; CDR3: CASRRGSGTDTQYF
V: TRBV5-1; size: NA; J: TRBJ2-7; D: TRBD2; length: 14; DNA: TGCGCCAGCAGCTTGACTAGCGGGTACTACGAGCAGTACTTC; CDR3: CASSLTSGYYEQYF
V: TRBV20-1; size: NA; J: TRBJ2-1; D: TRBD2; length: 16; DNA: TGCAGTGCTCCTCAGTTTACTAGCGGGACTTACAATGAGCAGTTCTTC; CDR3: CSAPQFTSGTYNEQFF
V: TRBV13; size: NA; J: TRBJ2-5; D: NA; length: 13; DNA: TGTGCCAGCAGCCCCCGAGGTTCGGAGACCCAGTACTTC; CDR3: CASSPRGSETQYF
V: TRBV9; size: NA; J: TRBJ2-7; D: TRBD1; length: 13; DNA: TGTGCCAGCAGCGGGCGGGACAGGGGCGAGCAGTACTTC; CDR3: CASSGRDRGEQYF
V: TRBV28; size: NA; J: TRBJ2-3; D: TRBD1; length: 15; DNA: TGTGCCAGCAGTTGGGGTGACAGGGAGACAGATACGCAGTATTTT; CDR3: CASSWGDRETDTQYF
V: TRBV10-3; size: NA; J: TRBJ2-7; D: TRBD1; length: 15; DNA: TGTGCCATCAGTGAGGGCGAGACAGGGGTCGACGTGCAGTACTTC; CDR3: CAISEGETGVDVQYF
V: TRBV11-2; size: NA; J: TRBJ2-3; D: NA; length: 14; DNA: TGTGCCAGCAGCGGGATGGAGTTCACAGATACGCAGTATTTT; CDR3: CASSGMEFTDTQYF
V: TRBV7-9; size: once; J: TRBJ1-2; D: TRBD1; length: 12; DNA: TGCGCCAGCCAAACAGGGGCGAGTGGCTACACCTTC; CDR3: CASQTGASGYTF
V: TRBV5-5; size: few; J: TRBJ2-5; D: NA; length: 12; DNA: TGTGCCAGCAGCAGATTACAAGAGACCCAGTACTTC; CDR3: CASSRLQETQYF
V: TRBV5-1; size: few; J: TRBJ1-4; D: NA; length: 16; DNA: TGCGCCAGCAGCTTGGAGAGCAGTGCAACTAATGAAAAACTGTTTTTT; CDR3: CASSLESSATNEKLFF
V: TRBV7-3; size: few; J: TRBJ2-1; D: TRBD2; length: 14; DNA: TGTGCCAGCACCCTGGGTAGCGGGACCAATGAGCAGTTCTTC; CDR3: CASTLGSGTNEQFF
V: TRBV18; size: NA; J: TRBJ2-5; D: NA; length: 12; DNA: TGTGCCAGCTCACCAGCGACGGAGACCCAGTACTTC; CDR3: CASSPATETQYF
V: TRBV6-1; size: NA; J: TRBJ1-2; D: NA; length: 14; DNA: TGTGCCAGCACTAAGGAGGGGACGGTAGGGGGCTACACCTTC; CDR3: CASTKEGTVGGYTF
V: TRBV5-1; size: NA; J: TRBJ2-5; D: TRBD2; length: 17; DNA: TGCGCCAGCAGCTTCCTACCTAGCGGACCTGAGGGGGAGACCCAGTACTTC; CDR3: CASSFLPSGPEGETQYF
V: TRBV6-6; size: NA; J: TRBJ2-1; D: NA; length: 11; DNA: TGTGCCAGCAGTGACCCACTAGAGCAGTTCTTC; CDR3: CASSDPLEQFF
V: TRBV3-1; size: NA; J: TRBJ2-2; D: NA; length: 17; DNA: TGTGCCAGCAGCCAATCTGCGGGCGGGAAGGGTCACGGGGAGCTGTTTTTT; CDR3: CASSQSAGGKGHGELFF
V: TRBV6-6; size: NA; J: TRBJ1-5; D: TRBD1; length: 15; DNA: TGTGCCAGCAGTTGGGACAGGGGTCGGTGGCAGCCCCAGCATTTT; CDR3: CASSWDRGRWQPQHF
V: TRBV29-1; size: NA; J: TRBJ1-2; D: NA; length: 14; DNA: TGCAGCGCCCTACCGGACCGATGGCCTTATGGCTACACCTTC; CDR3: CSALPDRWPYGYTF
V: TRBV25-1; size: NA; J: TRBJ2-7; D: TRBD1; length: 14; DNA: TGTGCCAGCAGTCCGTACCGGGACAGGGACGAGCAGTACTTC; CDR3: CASSPYRDRDEQYF
V: TRBV9; size: NA; J: TRBJ2-3; D: NA; length: 14; DNA: TGTGCCAGCAGCGTTGGGGGATTCACAGATACGCAGTATTTT; CDR3: CASSVGGFTDTQYF
V: TRBV20-1; size: NA; J: TRBJ2-5; D: NA; length: 12; DNA: TGCAGTTCCAACAGGGGAGGGGAGACCCAGTACTTC; CDR3: CSSNRGGETQYF
V: TRBV7-9; size: few; J: TRBJ2-3; D: NA; length: 13; DNA: TGTGCCAGCAGCTTAGCCCGGGGAGATACGCAGTATTTT; CDR3: CASSLARGDTQYF
V: TRBV20-1; size: NA; J: TRBJ2-1; D: TRBD2; length: 18; DNA: TGCAGTGCTATCAGTCGAGTCGCTAGCGGGAGTTACTACAATGAGCAGTTCTTC; CDR3: CSAISRVASGSYYNEQFF
V: TRBV6-5; size: few; J: TRBJ2-7; D: NA; length: 11; DNA: TGTGCCAGCAGTACAGCTCGCGAGCAGTACTTC; CDR3: CASSTAREQYF
V: TRBV5-1; size: once; J: TRBJ1-1; D: NA; length: 13; DNA: TGCGCCAGCAGCTGGCAGACTCTGACTGAAGCTTTCTTT; CDR3: CASSWQTLTEAFF
V: TRBV20-1; size: few; J: TRBJ1-2; D: TRBD1; length: 14; DNA: TGCAGTGCTAGAGATCTTGCTCAGGGGGATGGCTACACCTTC; CDR3: CSARDLAQGDGYTF
V: TRBV5-1; size: NA; J: TRBJ2-7; D: TRBD1; length: 15; DNA: TGCGCCAGCAGCTTCCCAGGGGGCCAATCCTACGAGCAGTACTTC; CDR3: CASSFPGGQSYEQYF
V: TRBV7-9; size: NA; J: TRBJ2-4; D: NA; length: 13; DNA: TGTGCCAGCAGCTTTGGATTCAAAAACATTCAGTACTTC; CDR3: CASSFGFKNIQYF
V: TRBV4-1; size: NA; J: TRBJ2-7; D: NA; length: 14; DNA: TGCGCCAGCAGCCTACCAACGGGGGGCGTCGAGCAGTACTTC; CDR3: CASSLPTGGVEQYF
V: TRBV3-1; size: NA; J: TRBJ1-1; D: TRBD1; length: 14; DNA: TGTGCCAGCAGTCGACAGGGGAGGGGGACTGAAGCTTTCTTT; CDR3: CASSRQGRGTEAFF
V: TRBV7-9; size: few; J: TRBJ2-4; D: TRBD2; length: 15; DNA: TGTGCTGGGGGGGGGTCGGAGTCGGCCAAAAACATTCAGTACTTC; CDR3: CAGGGSESAKNIQYF
V: TRBV7-2; size: NA; J: TRBJ2-1; D: NA; length: 19; DNA: TGTGCCAGCAGCTCACCCCTGAGCGGGACACATAAATCATACAATGAGCAGTTCTTC; CDR3: CASSSPLSGTHKSYNEQFF
V: TRBV20-1; size: NA; J: TRBJ1-1; D: NA; length: 12; DNA: TGCAGTGCTAGAGTGAGGAACACTGAAGCTTTCTTT; CDR3: CSARVRNTEAFF
V: TRBV7-7; size: NA; J: TRBJ2-3; D: TRBD2; length: 16; DNA: TGTGCTAGCAGCTTAGGAGGCGGGGGGGCCGCAGATACGCAGTATTTT; CDR3: CASSLGGGGAADTQYF
V: TRBV20-1; size: few; J: TRBJ2-5; D: NA; length: 14; DNA: TGCAGTGCCCACTGGAAGCGGCAGCCGGAGACCCAGTACTTC; CDR3: CSAHWKRQPETQYF
V: TRBV27; size: NA; J: TRBJ2-7; D: NA; length: 15; DNA: TGTGCCAGCACCAAAAAGGGAGGGGGCTCCTACGAGCAGTACTTC; CDR3: CASTKKGGGSYEQYF